Below, 28 T cell receptor beta chains from the same sample are listed, as sequenced in a study of beta chain features in type 1 diabetes. TCRB transcripts that were expressed got sequenced, as all of the isolated RNA had been reverse transcribed. The protocol was immunoSEQ multiplex PCR, while the TCRdb copy is restricted to in-frame clones and leaves out a portion. The sample lists about 320,000 clones; about 15% were seen once. The sample comprised central memory CD4+ T cells from blood. These TCRs come from a man aged 25-45 years in good health.

The chain carries TRBV5-1 and TRBJ2-1; 8 positions agree with TRBD2. Germline CDR1 is SGHRS and CDR2 is YFSETQ. This CDR3 spans 19 amino acids. Trimming cost V 7 bases and J 4 bases; bases outside gene matches: 22. The DNA for the CDR3 is TGCGCCAGCGCCTGGGGAGTTTGGGCCGGCGGGAGGACATACAATGAGCAGTTCTTC. The encoded protein is CASAWGVWAGGRTYNEQFF.

The chain carries TRBV7-8 and TRBJ2-3; 10 positions agree with TRBD2. V shed 2 bases and J 6 bases; nucleotides not matched to a gene: 5. The CDR3 sequence is 15 residues long. Germline V gene data show CDR1 as SGHVS and CDR2 as FQNEAQ. CDR3 sequence: CASSLLAGARDTQYF. The CDR3 region has the DNA TGTGCCAGCAGCTTACTAGCGGGGGCAAGGGATACGCAGTATTTT.

This clone was counted only a few times. This specimen includes other DNA sequences encoding the same CDR3. The chain joins TRBV2 to TRBJ2-3, with D hard to call. Trimming took off 3 bases at V and 1 base at J, with 8 bases between the two ends. Germline CDR1 is SNHLY and CDR2 is FYNNEI. This CDR3 spans 14 amino acids. CDR3 residues: CASSEVQGTDTQYF. CDR3 coding DNA: TGTGCCAGCAGTGAGGTCCAGGGCACAGATACGCAGTATTTT.

The chain has TRBV5-6 and TRBJ1-2; D not resolved. This CDR3 region has 14 residues. Looked up from germline, CDR1 is SGHDT and CDR2 is YYEEEE. The V end lost 1 base, the J end lost 3 bases, and 10 bases lay between the germline ends. DNA for the CDR3: TGTGCCAGCAGCTTGTCCGGGGTAGACTATGGCTACACCTTC. It is translated as CASSLSGVDYGYTF.

The J gene is TRBJ2-5, the V gene TRBV11-2; TRBD2 is a possible D gene (5 bases). This CDR3 contains 15 residues. In germline, CDR1 is SGHAT, CDR2 FQNNGV. Trimming stripped 4 bases from V and 5 bases from J, with 17 bases between. The CDR3 sequence is CASSSREGARETQYF. The CDR3 region has the DNA TGTGCCAGCAGCTCCCGCGAGGGAGCGCGGGAGACCCAGTACTTC. Filled out from reference TRBV11-2 and TRBJ2-5, the complete variable domain reads EAGVAQSPRYKIIEKRQSVAFWCNPISGHATLYWYQQILGQGPKLLIQFQNNGVVDDSQLPKDRFSAERLKGVDSTLKIQPAKLEDSAVYLCASSSREGARETQYFGPGTRLLVL.

This chain links TRBV4-3 with TRBJ2-3, with 7 bases aligning to TRBD1. V lost 3 bases, J lost 4 bases, and 7 bases stayed unmatched. From germline, CDR1 is LGHNA and CDR2 YSLEER. The CDR3 extends over 15 amino acids. The CDR3 region is CASSQDPGTADTQYF. The CDR3 nucleotides read TGCGCCAGCAGCCAGGACCCCGGGACAGCAGATACGCAGTATTTT.

This clone was counted a few times. This chain uses TRBV18 with TRBJ2-3, with D unclear. The CDR3 is 15 residues long. The germline gives CDR1 KGHSH, CDR2 LQKENI. Trimming pared 1 base from V and 0 bases from J, leaving 8 bases between. DNA of the CDR3: TGTGCCAGCTCACCACGCGCCGACAGCACAGATACGCAGTATTTT. This sequence encodes CASSPRADSTDTQYF.

This clone was counted a few times. The chain recombines TRBV15 with TRBJ1-2; 9 bases are shared with TRBD1. The V segment lost 3 bases and the J segment 8 bases; nucleotides outside the gene matches: 13. Germline CDR1 and CDR2: LNHNV and YYDKDF (reference sequence). This CDR3 has 16 residues. CDR3 in DNA: TGTGCCACCAGCAGCCAACACCGGGACAGGGCGTTCGGCTACACCTTC. It yields the protein CATSSQHRDRAFGYTF. Together with reference TRBV15 and TRBJ1-2, the CDR3 gives the full variable domain: DAMVIQNPRYQVTQFGKPVTLSCSQTLNHNVMYWYQQKSSQAPKLLFHYYDKDFNNEADTPDNFQSRRPNTSFCFLDIRSPGLGDTAMYLCATSSQHRDRAFGYTFGSGTRLTVV.

The chain uses TRBV7-6 and TRBJ2-7, with TRBD2 matching over 10 bases. The CDR3 runs 16 residues. Trimming removed 5 bases from V and 2 bases from J; junction bases left unmatched: 9. Germline CDR1 and CDR2: SGHVS and FNYEAQ. The CDR3 protein is CASSPRSGGETYEQYF. As DNA, the CDR3 is TGTGCCAGCAGCCCCCGCAGCGGGGGGGAAACCTACGAGCAGTACTTC.

V and J are TRBV18 and TRBJ1-1; the D gene is possibly TRBD1 (6 bases). Germline V CDR1 and CDR2: KGHSH, LQKENI. CDR3 length equals 14 residues. Trimming took off 4 bases at V and 2 bases at J, with 11 bases between the two ends. The CDR3 DNA sequence: TGTGCCAGCTCACGTAAACAGGGAAACACTGAAGCTTTCTTT. It is translated as CASSRKQGNTEAFF.

This clone was counted between two and nine times. The J gene is TRBJ2-7, the V gene TRBV6-1, with D perhaps TRBD1 (6 bases). Between the trimmed V and J ends, which lost 6 bases and 1 base, there was a span of 13 bases. The CDR3 is 14 residues long. CDR1 is MNHNS and CDR2 is SASEGT in the germline V gene. This CDR3 reads CASRTQQGSYEQYV. The CDR3 bases are TGTGCCAGCAGAACCCAACAGGGTTCCTACGAGCAGTACGTC.

Of note for this clone: Different DNA sequences within this sample yield the same CDR3. DNA of the CDR3: TGTGCCAGCAGCTTAGAGGGGAACACTGAAGCTTTCTTT. Translating gives CASSLEGNTEAFF. The gene calls are TRBV7-2 and TRBJ1-1; D not resolved. The CDR3 has 13 residues. Germline values: CDR1 SGHTA, CDR2 FQGNSA. V was trimmed by 1 base and J by 1 base, leaving 4 bases between them.

V usage is TRBV14 and J usage is TRBJ1-1; maybe TRBD1 (6 bases). V was clipped by 0 bases and J by 4 bases, with 12 bases between them. The germline gives CDR1 SGHDN, CDR2 FVKESK. The CDR3 is 15 amino acids. CDR3 nucleotides: TGTGCCAGCAGCCAAGATCCCAGGGGTGGCACTGAAGCTTTCTTT. This codes for CASSQDPRGGTEAFF.

The rearrangement links TRBV6-5 to TRBJ2-1, with no clear D. This CDR3 has 13 residues. Trimming removed 5 bases at V and 5 bases at J, with 10 bases between. CDR1 is MNHEY and CDR2 is SVGAGI in the germline V gene. CDR3 in DNA: TGTGCCAGCAGTCTGTGGATTGACAATGAGCAGTTCTTC. Its translation is CASSLWIDNEQFF.

The sample holds a few counts of this clone. The V and J genes are TRBV5-6 and TRBJ1-1; unclear D gene. Germline V gives CDR1 SGHDT, CDR2 YYEEEE. This CDR3 spans 14 amino acids. With 4 bases removed from V and 0 bases from J, the gap between germline ends came to 10 bases. CDR3 loop: CASSPYSLNTEAFF. CDR3 DNA: TGTGCCAGCAGCCCTTACTCGTTGAACACTGAAGCTTTCTTT.

The table lists this clone with a few counts. The chain's CDR3 is CASSQDRDRGKNEQFF. As DNA, the CDR3 is TGCGCCAGCAGCCAGGACCGGGACAGGGGTAAGAATGAGCAGTTCTTC. The chain recombines TRBV5-1 with TRBJ2-1, with 10 bases lining up with TRBD1. This CDR3 has 16 amino acids. V shed 4 bases and J 7 bases; nucleotides not matched to a gene: 11. Germline V gives CDR1 SGHRS, CDR2 YFSETQ.

This clone showed up just a few times. The rearrangement joins TRBV29-1 to TRBJ1-5, with a possible D match to TRBD1 (6 bases). There are 14 residues in the CDR3. The germline V gene has CDR1 SQVTM and CDR2 ANQGSEA. The CDR3 DNA sequence: TGCAGGGGTGAAGGGGCAGGGGTGGATCAGCCCCAGCATTTT. Translated, it gives CRGEGAGVDQPQHF.

This clone was counted ten times or more. The chain employs TRBV7-9 and TRBJ1-2; D remains ambiguous. CDR1 is SEHNR, CDR2 FQNEAQ, per germline (reference sequence). V dropped 4 bases and J dropped 8 bases, with 8 bases sitting between them. This CDR3 has 11 amino acids. The CDR3, as DNA: TGTGCCAGCAGCTCAGCCCGGGGCTACACCTTC. This sequence encodes CASSSARGYTF. The variable domain in full, with the rest retrieved from reference TRBV7-9 and TRBJ1-2, is DTGVSQNPRHKITKRGQNVTFRCDPISEHNRLYWYRQTLGQGPEFLTYFQNEAQLEKSRLLSDRFSAERPKGSFSTLEIQRTEQGDSAMYLCASSSARGYTFGSGTRLTVV.

This clone appeared many times. The chain joins TRBV7-9 to TRBJ2-1, with a tentative D call TRBD2 (7 bases). Germline V gene sequence: CDR1 SEHNR, CDR2 FQNEAQ (reference sequence). The CDR3 length is 15 residues. V dropped 3 bases and J dropped 6 bases, with 15 bases sitting between them. The CDR3: CASSLLAEGVNEQFF. CDR3 nucleotide sequence: TGTGCCAGCAGCTTGCTAGCGGAGGGGGTCAATGAGCAGTTCTTC.

The chain has TRBV5-6 and TRBJ1-6, with TRBD1 as a possible D gene (5 bases). The CDR3 totals 16 residues. Trimming removed 0 bases at V and 6 bases at J, with 13 bases between. CDR1 is SGHDT and CDR2 is YYEEEE in the germline V gene. CDR3 residues: CASSLEPGRINSPLHF. CDR3 nucleotides: TGTGCCAGCAGCTTGGAACCGGGACGGATTAATTCACCCCTCCACTTT.

This chain links TRBV5-1 with TRBJ2-5, with 8 bases aligning to TRBD1. Germline values: CDR1 SGHRS, CDR2 YFSETQ. The CDR3 consists of 15 residues. V dropped 0 bases and J dropped 2; count of bases not matched to a gene: 3. The CDR3 is CASSLGTGGQETQYF. The CDR3 DNA reads as TGCGCCAGCAGCTTGGGAACAGGGGGGCAAGAGACCCAGTACTTC.

CDR3 loop: CASSSPGTASYQYF. CDR3 bases: TGTGCCAGCAGTTCTCCCGGGACAGCCAGTTACCAGTACTTC. The chain is built from TRBV28 and TRBJ2-7; 7 bases map to TRBD1. V gave up 4 bases and J gave up 10 bases; unmatched junction bases: 13. The germline gives CDR1 MDHEN, CDR2 SYDVKM. The CDR3 is 14 amino acids.

This clone appeared a few times. The J gene is TRBJ2-3, the V gene TRBV9; no firm D call. The CDR3 consists of 16 residues. V gave up 4 bases and J gave up 1 base, with 16 bases separating them. Germline CDR1 and CDR2: SGDLS and YYNGEE. The DNA of the CDR3 is TGTGCCAGCAGCACGCTGGCAAGGGTACGCACAGATACGCAGTATTTT. Residues: CASSTLARVRTDTQYF.

This clone was recorded a few times. This chain links TRBV11-2 with TRBJ2-1; 12 bases agree with TRBD2. Germline CDR1 is SGHAT and CDR2 is FQNNGV. Losses at the gene ends were 7 bases for V and 6 bases for J; bases not matched to a gene: 10. The CDR3 contains 16 residues. CDR3: CASTRLPTSGSNEQFF. The CDR3 DNA is TGTGCCAGCACCCGACTCCCGACTAGCGGGAGCAATGAGCAGTTCTTC.

This clone was counted a few times. This chain joins TRBV29-1 and TRBJ2-3; 14 nucleotides agree with TRBD2. Germline V gene sequence: CDR1 SQVTM, CDR2 ANQGSEA. The CDR3 covers 16 residues. V lost 7 bases, J lost 3 bases, and 9 bases stayed unmatched. CDR3 region: CSARDGTSGGTDTQYF. In DNA form, the CDR3 reads TGCAGCGCCAGGGATGGGACTAGCGGGGGTACAGATACGCAGTATTTT.

This rearrangement joins TRBV4-1 to TRBJ1-2; 8 bases fit TRBD1. V was pared by 1 base and J by 8 bases, with 9 bases of the junction left unmatched. Per germline, CDR1 MGHRA and CDR2 YSYEKL. This CDR3 has 15 amino acids. The CDR3 sequence is CASSQVPGTGLGYTF. In DNA form, the CDR3 reads TGCGCCAGCAGCCAAGTCCCCGGGACAGGATTAGGCTACACCTTC.

The chain uses TRBV7-2 and TRBJ2-7, with 7 nucleotides matching TRBD1. V trimming: 8 bases; J trimming: 2 bases; junction bases outside the gene matches: 9. Germline CDR1 is SGHTA and CDR2 is FQGNSA. The CDR3 length is 14 residues. DNA of the CDR3: TGTGCCAGCTCAAACAGGGGCCCCACCTACGAGCAGTACTTC. It is translated as CASSNRGPTYEQYF.

The V and J genes are TRBV13 and TRBJ2-2, with D tentatively TRBD2 (6 bases). Deletions cut 6 bases from V and 0 bases from J, with 17 bases between. CDR1 is PRHDT, CDR2 FYEKMQ, per germline (reference sequence). This CDR3 is 17 amino acids long. CDR3 nucleotide sequence: TGTGCCAGCAGAGGATTCGGGGGAGACGCGAACACCGGGGAGCTGTTTTTT. Translated, it gives CASRGFGGDANTGELFF. The entire variable domain, with the rest obtained from reference TRBV13 and TRBJ2-2, is as follows: AAGVIQSPRHLIKEKRETATLKCYPIPRHDTVYWYQQGPGQDPQFLISFYEKMQSDKGSIPDRFSAQQFSDYHSELNMSSLELGDSALYFCASRGFGGDANTGELFFGEGSRLTVL.